These T cell receptor beta chains were read from a single sample in a study of blood T cell repertoires in COVID-19. The method was immunoSEQ multiplex PCR; TCRdb's version includes in-frame clones alone and lacks a portion of them. The data show roughly 71,000 clones, 75% to 90% seen once. Sequencing used peripheral blood. The receptor source for this set is an elderly woman with acute or convalescent COVID-19. The CDR3 runs from the conserved cysteine through the conserved F or W. The D gene is left open where the match is weak. For some rows the clone size is stated as once, few or many, or as a class when expanded; others skip it.

size: .; D: .; length: 15; J: TRBJ1-4; V: TRBV9; DNA: TGTGCCAGCAGCGTTCAAGGACAGCGCAATGAAAAACTGTTTTTT; CDR3: CASSVQGQRNEKLFF
size: .; D: .; length: 14; J: TRBJ1-2; V: TRBV19; DNA: TGTGCCAGTAGTATAGAGCCAGAAATCTATGGCTACACCTTC; CDR3: CASSIEPEIYGYTF
size: few; D: .; length: 14; J: TRBJ1-5; V: TRBV29-1; DNA: TGCAGCGTTGAAGGAGAGGGTAGCAATCAGCCCCAGCATTTT; CDR3: CSVEGEGSNQPQHF
size: once; D: TRBD1; length: 15; J: TRBJ2-3; V: TRBV27; DNA: TGTGCCAGCAGTAAGGACAGGGGGATGGCAGATACGCAGTATTTT; CDR3: CASSKDRGMADTQYF
size: .; D: .; length: 10; J: TRBJ2-1; V: TRBV30; DNA: TGTGCCTTCCGGGAGTATGAGCAGTTCTTC; CDR3: CAFREYEQFF
size: .; D: TRBD1; length: 14; J: TRBJ1-2; V: TRBV27; DNA: TGTGCCAGCAGTTTCGGGGACAGGGGCTTCGGCTACACCTTC; CDR3: CASSFGDRGFGYTF
size: .; D: .; length: 12; J: TRBJ2-7; V: TRBV30; DNA: TGTGCCTGGAGTGTTGTCCGGTACGAGCAGTACTTC; CDR3: CAWSVVRYEQYF
size: many; D: .; length: 17; J: TRBJ2-3; V: TRBV28; DNA: TGTGCCAGCAGTTTGGAGTGGATCGGGAGTCGCACAGATACGCAGTATTTT; CDR3: CASSLEWIGSRTDTQYF
size: .; D: .; length: 16; J: TRBJ1-3; V: TRBV25-1; DNA: TGTGCCAGCAGTGGAGGGGGACCGATCTCTGGAAACACCATATATTTT; CDR3: CASSGGGPISGNTIYF
size: .; D: .; length: 15; J: TRBJ1-3; V: TRBV7-8; DNA: TGTGCCAGCAGCTCCGTGGGAGGCTCTGGAAACACCATATATTTT; CDR3: CASSSVGGSGNTIYF
size: .; D: TRBD2; length: 14; J: TRBJ2-3; V: TRBV19; DNA: TGTGCCAGTAGTATAGGCGGGGGAACAGATACGCAGTATTTT; CDR3: CASSIGGGTDTQYF
size: .; D: .; length: 13; J: TRBJ2-3; V: TRBV28; DNA: TGTGCCAGCTATGCGGGGCGCACAGATACGCAGTATTTT; CDR3: CASYAGRTDTQYF
size: .; D: TRBD2; length: 16; J: TRBJ2-7; V: TRBV5-4; DNA: TGTGCCAGCAGCGGGAGGGGGACTAGCGGCCCCTACGAGCAGTACTTC; CDR3: CASSGRGTSGPYEQYF
size: .; D: .; length: 15; J: TRBJ2-2; V: TRBV7-8; DNA: TGTGCCAGCAGCTTGTTTCGGGAGTTGGTCGGGGAGCTGTTTTTT; CDR3: CASSLFRELVGELFF
size: .; D: .; length: 14; J: TRBJ2-2; V: TRBV11-3; DNA: TGTGCCAGCAGCTTCCAGGGGGAGGCCGGGGAGCTGTTTTTT; CDR3: CASSFQGEAGELFF
size: once; D: .; length: 17; J: TRBJ2-7; V: TRBV30; DNA: TGTGCCTGGAGTGTACTGTCCGCGGCAAGGGGGAACTACGAGCAGTACTTC; CDR3: CAWSVLSAARGNYEQYF
size: .; D: .; length: 15; J: TRBJ2-2; V: TRBV24-1; DNA: TGTGCCACCTCCGGCCCCAATCCAGCGACCGGGGAGCTGTTTTTT; CDR3: CATSGPNPATGELFF
size: .; D: TRBD2; length: 15; J: TRBJ2-7; V: TRBV3-1/TRBV3-2; DNA: TGTGCCAGCAGCCAAAGGCTAGCGGGCTCCTACGAGCAGTACTTC; CDR3: CASSQRLAGSYEQYF
size: .; D: TRBD1; length: 16; J: TRBJ2-7; V: TRBV15; DNA: TGTGCCACCAGCAGGGGCCCTTGGGACAGGGGAAACGAGCAGTACTTC; CDR3: CATSRGPWDRGNEQYF
size: .; D: .; length: 15; J: TRBJ1-2; V: TRBV7-9; DNA: TGTGCCAGCACCGCAACAGGTTCACCTGGCAGTGGCTACACCTTC; CDR3: CASTATGSPGSGYTF
size: .; D: TRBD2; length: 15; J: TRBJ2-7; V: TRBV4-2; DNA: TGTGCCAGCAGCCAATCCGGGACTAGCGACTACGAGCAGTACTTC; CDR3: CASSQSGTSDYEQYF
size: .; D: TRBD1; length: 13; J: TRBJ2-7; V: TRBV5-1; DNA: TGCGCCAGCAGCCTAGGGACAGGGGACGAGCAGTACTTC; CDR3: CASSLGTGDEQYF
size: .; D: TRBD1; length: 13; J: TRBJ1-2; V: TRBV5-5; DNA: TGTGCCACACAGGGGGCAACTTACTATGGCTACACCTTC; CDR3: CATQGATYYGYTF
size: once; D: .; length: 13; J: TRBJ2-1; V: TRBV5-8; DNA: TGTGCCAGCAGCGAGACGGGGTTCAATGAGCAGTTCTTC; CDR3: CASSETGFNEQFF
size: few; D: .; length: 15; J: TRBJ1-6; V: TRBV7-2; DNA: TGTGCCAGCAGCTTAGCGCAGGGTACGAGGTCACCCCTCCACTTT; CDR3: CASSLAQGTRSPLHF
size: .; D: TRBD1; length: 16; J: TRBJ2-2; V: TRBV3-1/TRBV3-2; DNA: TGTGCCAGCAGCCTGGAGACAGGGCTGAACACCGGGGAGCTGTTTTTT; CDR3: CASSLETGLNTGELFF
size: .; D: .; length: 14; J: TRBJ1-1; V: TRBV2; DNA: TGTGCCAGCCGTCTCGGGTCTCCTGGGACTGAAGCTTTCTTT; CDR3: CASRLGSPGTEAFF
size: .; D: TRBD2; length: 15; J: TRBJ2-1; V: TRBV7-8; DNA: TGTGCCAGCAGCTTAGTGACTAGCGGGGACAATGAGCAGTTCTTC; CDR3: CASSLVTSGDNEQFF
size: once; D: TRBD2; length: 16; J: TRBJ2-1; V: TRBV4-2; DNA: TGTGCCAGCAGCCTTCGGACTAGCGGGAGAGACAATGAGCAGTTCTTC; CDR3: CASSLRTSGRDNEQFF
size: .; D: .; length: 14; J: TRBJ2-3; V: TRBV2; DNA: TGTGCCAGCAGACAGGCGGAGATCACAGATACGCAGTATTTT; CDR3: CASRQAEITDTQYF
size: .; D: TRBD2; length: 17; J: TRBJ2-2; V: TRBV9; DNA: TGTGCCAGCAGCGTGGGAGGGCACGGGGCAAACACCGGGGAGCTGTTTTTT; CDR3: CASSVGGHGANTGELFF
size: .; D: TRBD2; length: 14; J: TRBJ2-5; V: TRBV20-1; DNA: TGCAGTGCCAGTCGGCCTAGCGGGGGTAGGACCCAGTACTTC; CDR3: CSASRPSGGRTQYF
size: .; D: TRBD1; length: 14; J: TRBJ2-7; V: TRBV11-1; DNA: TGTGCCAGCAGCTGGGGACAGGGGACCTACGAGCAGTACTTC; CDR3: CASSWGQGTYEQYF